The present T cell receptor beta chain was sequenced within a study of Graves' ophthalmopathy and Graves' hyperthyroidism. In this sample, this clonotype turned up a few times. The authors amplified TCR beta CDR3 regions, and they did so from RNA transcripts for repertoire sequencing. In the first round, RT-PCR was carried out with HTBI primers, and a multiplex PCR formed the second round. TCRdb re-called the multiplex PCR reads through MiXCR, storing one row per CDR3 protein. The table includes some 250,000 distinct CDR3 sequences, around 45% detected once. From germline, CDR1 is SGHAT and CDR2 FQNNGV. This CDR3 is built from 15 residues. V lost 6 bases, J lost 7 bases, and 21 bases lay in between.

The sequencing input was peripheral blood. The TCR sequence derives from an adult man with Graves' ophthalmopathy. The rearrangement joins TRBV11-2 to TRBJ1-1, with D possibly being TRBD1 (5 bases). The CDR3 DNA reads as TGTGCCAGCAGTGCCCTCGGGACTCCTAACGGTGAAGCTTTCTTT. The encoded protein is CASSALGTPNGEAFF.